This is a list of T cell receptor beta chains from one sample in a study of T cell repertoires in cytomegalovirus infection. TCRdb re-called the reads through MiXCR, storing one row per CDR3 protein. The sample records 250,000 or so distinct CDR3 sequences, about 17% being singletons. The sequenced material came from CD8+ T cells from PBMCs. These receptors came from a human donor in good health (CMV status not recorded). Some clones in this sample may be carry-over from other donors' samples. The CDR3 runs from the conserved cysteine through the conserved F or W. Fields, in order: clone size, V gene, D gene, J gene, CDR3 protein, CDR3 DNA. The D gene is left open where the match is weak. Rows may omit the clone size; those that give it use once, few, many or a size class.

>few|TRBV7-8|NA|TRBJ2-2
CASSHAQGGVGGELFF
TGTGCCAGCAGTCATGCACAGGGCGGGGTCGGCGGGGAGCTGTTTTTT
>many|TRBV11-2|NA|TRBJ1-4
CASSSPAGYEKLFF
TGTGCCAGCAGCTCCCCGGCAGGGTATGAAAAACTGTTTTTT
>many|TRBV20-1|NA|TRBJ2-7
CSAREFRGHEQYF
TGCAGTGCTAGAGAATTCAGGGGCCACGAGCAGTACTTC
>NA|TRBV29-1|NA|TRBJ2-2
CSVFFGELFF
TGCAGCGTTTTTTTCGGGGAGCTGTTTTTT
>NA|TRBV29-1|NA|TRBJ1-2
CSVDPSGPPGDTNYGYTF
TGCAGCGTTGATCCCTCCGGTCCCCCGGGGGATACTAACTATGGCTACACCTTC
>many|TRBV5-1|TRBD1|TRBJ1-6
CASSSGGGYSPLHF
TGCGCCAGCAGCTCAGGGGGCGGCTATTCACCCCTCCACTTT
>few|TRBV6-6|TRBD2|TRBJ2-7
CASGGREEYF
TGTGCCAGCGGTGGACGGGAGGAGTACTTC
>once|TRBV9|NA|TRBJ2-7
CASSVGVGQEQYF
TGTGCCAGCAGCGTAGGGGTTGGACAGGAGCAGTACTTC
>few|TRBV20-1|TRBD2|TRBJ2-1
CSARGLAGGLNEQFF
TGCAGTGCTAGAGGACTAGCGGGGGGACTCAATGAGCAGTTCTTC
>many|TRBV2|TRBD1|TRBJ1-5
CASTKGALPPSNQPQHF
TGTGCCAGCACGAAGGGGGCTCTCCCTCCCTCCAATCAGCCCCAGCATTTT
>few|TRBV7-6|NA|TRBJ1-1
CASTPSDTEAFF
TGTGCCAGCACCCCATCGGACACTGAAGCTTTCTTT
>NA|TRBV7-9|NA|TRBJ2-2
CASTGYEGHGELFF
TGTGCCAGCACCGGCTACGAGGGGCACGGGGAGCTGTTTTTT
>NA|TRBV11-2|TRBD1|TRBJ1-5
CASSLNVQTGGGDSNQPQHF
TGTGCCAGCAGCTTAAATGTCCAGACAGGGGGAGGAGATAGCAATCAGCCCCAGCATTTT
>NA|TRBV4-3|NA|TRBJ2-1
CASSQDITDSYNEQFF
TGCGCCAGCAGCCAAGATATCACAGACTCCTACAATGAGCAGTTCTTC
>few|TRBV29-1|NA|TRBJ1-6
CSVESGEDNSPLHF
TGCAGCGTTGAGTCAGGGGAGGACAATTCACCCCTCCACTTT
>many|TRBV7-8|TRBD1|TRBJ2-7
CASRSRDRGLHEQYF
TGTGCCAGCAGAAGCCGGGACAGGGGTCTCCACGAGCAGTACTTC
>few|TRBV28|TRBD2|TRBJ2-3
CASSSLAGGSLSTDTQYF
TGTGCCAGCAGTTCACTAGCGGGGGGTTCCCTCTCCACAGATACGCAGTATTTT
>many|TRBV7-8|NA|TRBJ1-4
CASSLEWDHEKLFF
TGTGCCAGCAGCTTAGAATGGGATCATGAAAAACTGTTTTTT
>many|TRBV7-2|TRBD2|TRBJ2-7
CASSPGTMSYEQYF
TGTGCCAGCAGCCCCGGGACTATGTCCTACGAGCAGTACTTC
>few|TRBV7-6|NA|TRBJ2-7
CASSLYEGPYEQYF
TGTGCCAGCAGCTTATATGAGGGGCCCTACGAGCAGTACTTC
>NA|TRBV29-1|NA|TRBJ2-1
CSVVGWGGQSEQFF
TGCAGCGTTGTTGGATGGGGGGGACAATCTGAGCAGTTCTTC
>NA|TRBV28|TRBD2|TRBJ2-7
CASSFVTSGGQRTYEQYF
TGTGCCAGCAGTTTCGTAACTAGCGGGGGGCAGCGTACCTACGAGCAGTACTTC
>few|TRBV5-1|TRBD1|TRBJ2-2
CASSPDRGPFGELFF
TGCGCCAGCAGCCCGGACAGGGGGCCGTTCGGGGAGCTGTTTTTT
>many|TRBV6-4|TRBD1|TRBJ2-1
CASSDSPDRVNEQFF
TGTGCCAGCAGTGACTCCCCTGACAGGGTCAATGAGCAGTTCTTC
>NA|TRBV29-1|NA|TRBJ1-3
CSVEETGAGNTIYF
TGCAGCGTTGAAGAAACGGGGGCGGGAAACACCATATATTTT
>many|TRBV7-9|NA|TRBJ2-1
CASSSGLNNEQFF
TGTGCCAGCAGCTCGGGTCTGAACAATGAGCAGTTCTTC
>many|TRBV6-5|NA|TRBJ2-2
CASSPDGTLANTGELFF
TGTGCCAGCAGTCCCGATGGGACCCTCGCGAACACCGGGGAGCTGTTTTTT
>NA|TRBV20-1|NA|TRBJ2-7
CSARETGLGGDYEQYF
TGCAGTGCTAGAGAGACGGGCCTGGGGGGAGATTACGAGCAGTACTTC
>few|TRBV5-5|TRBD1|TRBJ1-1
CASSAATGQGTEAFF
TGTGCCAGCAGCGCAGCGACAGGGCAAGGCACTGAAGCTTTCTTT
>NA|TRBV5-6|NA|TRBJ1-1
CASSLLPRQKNTEAFF
TGTGCCAGCAGCTTGCTCCCTAGACAGAAGAACACTGAAGCTTTCTTT
>NA|TRBV29-1|NA|TRBJ2-1
CSVLQGGTYNEQFF
TGCAGCGTCCTACAGGGAGGCACCTACAATGAGCAGTTCTTC
>few|TRBV27|NA|TRBJ1-5
CASSLSGPQPQHF
TGTGCCAGCAGTTTATCCGGCCCCCAGCCCCAGCATTTT
>few|TRBV19|NA|TRBJ1-1
CASSAGFTEAFF
TGTGCCAGTAGTGCAGGGTTCACTGAAGCTTTCTTT
>few|TRBV28|NA|TRBJ1-5
CASSLDRQLRPQHF
TGTGCCAGCAGTCTGGACCGGCAGTTAAGGCCCCAGCATTTT
>NA|TRBV14|TRBD2|TRBJ2-1
CASSPVAGSDNEQFF
TGTGCCAGCAGCCCGGTAGCGGGTTCCGACAATGAGCAGTTCTTC
>many|TRBV28|TRBD1|TRBJ1-2
CASSLLRTGGPYGYTF
TGTGCCAGCAGTTTATTAAGGACAGGTGGGCCCTATGGCTACACCTTC
>few|TRBV29-1|NA|TRBJ2-1
CSVRDLRGQFF
TGCAGCGTTCGGGACCTTCGGGGGCAGTTCTTC
>many|TRBV7-2|NA|TRBJ2-5
CASSLGASLETQYF
TGTGCCAGCAGCTTAGGAGCTAGCTTGGAGACCCAGTACTTC
>NA|TRBV5-1|NA|TRBJ2-3
CASSQTPAGDTQYF
TGCGCCAGCAGCCAGACACCCGCGGGAGATACGCAGTATTTT
>many|TRBV7-6|NA|TRBJ1-1
CASSRTGTKNTEAFF
TGTGCCAGCAGCCGAACCGGGACAAAAAACACTGAAGCTTTCTTT
>few|TRBV5-6|NA|TRBJ1-1
CASSLGTGGYTEAFF
TGTGCCAGCAGCTTGGGGACGGGAGGGTACACTGAAGCTTTCTTT
>NA|TRBV27|NA|TRBJ2-7
CASSPPGVGEQYF
TGTGCCAGCAGTCCCCCGGGGGTAGGCGAGCAGTACTTC
>NA|TRBV14|NA|TRBJ2-1
CASSQGWTGEDEQFF
TGTGCCAGCAGCCAAGGGTGGACTGGCGAAGATGAGCAGTTCTTC